In this sample, the clone carrying this TCR beta chain turned up many times. The V and J ends lost 7 bases and 7 bases, in that order; junction bases with no gene match: 8. Germline assignment: CDR1 SQVTM and CDR2 ANQGSEA. There are 13 residues in the CDR3. This entry is derived from a study of identical twins. MiXCR, run by TCRdb on the 5' RACE reads, gives a single entry per CDR3 protein. The sample holds about 890,000 distinct CDR3 sequences, 12% seen once. The same data also went into a second study, on yellow fever vaccine responses in identical twins.

This sequence joins TRBV29-1 and TRBJ2-1; 9 nucleotides agree with TRBD1. The receptor's source is a woman in her late teens or twenties in good health. The specimen sequenced was PBMCs. The CDR3: CSERQGGKNEQFF. CDR3 in DNA: TGCAGCGAAAGACAGGGGGGGAAAAATGAGCAGTTCTTC.